Listed below are T cell receptor beta chains from one sample, sequenced in a study of T-cell memory formation after mild COVID-19. TCRdb re-derived calls from the 5' RACE reads in MiXCR, one entry per CDR3 protein. Among 300,000 to 350,000 distinct CDR3 sequences listed, about 13% were seen once. Sequences were obtained from PBMCs or a T cell subset sorted from them (not recorded which). These receptors were collected from a man aged 18 to 30 who had mild COVID-19 (a few samples of this study predate the infection). Cell type and time point are not known. The CDR3 runs from the conserved cysteine through the conserved F or W. D genes are given only for firm matches. Some rows have no size entry. The others give once, few or many, or a class for an expanded clone.

CDR3	DNA	D	V	J	size
CASSLPTSGRDTDTQYF	TGTGCCAGCAGCTTACCCACTAGCGGGCGGGACACAGATACGCAGTATTTT	TRBD2	TRBV7-9	TRBJ2-3	-
CASSQFSDRNTEAFF	TGCGCCAGCAGCCAATTTTCTGACAGAAACACTGAAGCTTTCTTT	-	TRBV4-1	TRBJ1-1	-
CASSLGRVNTEAFF	TGTGCCAGCAGCTTAGGTAGGGTGAACACTGAAGCTTTCTTT	-	TRBV7-2	TRBJ1-1	few
CSARGGGDEKLFF	TGCAGTGCTAGGGGAGGAGGGGATGAAAAACTGTTTTTT	-	TRBV20-1	TRBJ1-4	few
CASSSLLAGGPDTQYF	TGTGCCAGCAGCTCCCTCCTAGCGGGGGGACCAGATACGCAGTATTTT	TRBD2	TRBV12-3/TRBV12-4	TRBJ2-3	-
CASSLAVVGSGELFF	TGTGCCAGCAGCTTAGCGGTAGTAGGGTCCGGGGAGCTGTTTTTT	-	TRBV7-2	TRBJ2-2	-
CASSSPVEPQHF	TGCGCCAGCAGCTCCCCGGTGGAGCCCCAGCATTTT	-	TRBV5-1	TRBJ1-5	-
CASSQGPGGPVETQYF	TGCGCCAGCAGCCAAGGTCCAGGGGGGCCCGTAGAGACCCAGTACTTC	-	TRBV4-1	TRBJ2-5	-
CSDSGGYGGELFF	TGCAGTGATAGCGGGGGGTACGGCGGGGAGCTGTTTTTT	TRBD2	TRBV20-1	TRBJ2-2	-
CASSSGTGRAEAFF	TGCGCCAGCAGCTCCGGGACAGGGAGAGCTGAAGCTTTCTTT	TRBD1	TRBV5-1	TRBJ1-1	-
CASSLVRWETQYF	TGTGCCAGCAGTCTGGTTCGTTGGGAGACCCAGTACTTC	-	TRBV6-5	TRBJ2-5	few
CASSYPASGGLYEQYF	TGTGCCAGCAGTTACCCGGCTAGCGGGGGCCTCTACGAGCAGTACTTC	TRBD2	TRBV6-2/TRBV6-3	TRBJ2-7	-
CAISDNTIYEQYF	TGTGCCATCAGTGATAACACCATCTACGAGCAGTACTTC	-	TRBV10-3	TRBJ2-7	few
CASSLESLILTGGGYTF	TGTGCCAGCAGCTTAGAAAGTTTAATATTGACAGGAGGAGGCTACACCTTC	-	TRBV7-2	TRBJ1-2	few
CASSSRQGDTGELFF	TGCGCCAGCAGCTCGCGACAGGGGGACACCGGGGAGCTGTTTTTT	TRBD1	TRBV5-1	TRBJ2-2	-
CSARDPTRTITDTQYF	TGCAGTGCTAGAGACCCTACTCGAACGATCACAGATACGCAGTATTTT	-	TRBV20-1	TRBJ2-3	few
CASSDGGYTF	TGTGCCAGCAGTGATGGGGGCTACACCTTC	-	TRBV25-1	TRBJ1-2	-
CSVLGGKNSYNEQFF	TGCAGTGTCTTAGGCGGGAAAAACTCCTACAATGAGCAGTTCTTC	-	TRBV20-1	TRBJ2-1	-
CAISELGPGTQYF	TGTGCCATCAGCGAACTAGGTCCGGGGACCCAGTACTTC	-	TRBV10-3	TRBJ2-5	-
CSARGHDNEQFF	TGCAGTGCTAGAGGCCACGACAATGAGCAGTTCTTC	-	TRBV20-1	TRBJ2-1	-
CASSPGTEHNEQFF	TGCGCCAGCAGCCCAGGGACAGAGCACAATGAGCAGTTCTTC	TRBD1	TRBV5-1	TRBJ2-1	few
CASSVAPTPNYGYTF	TGTGCCAGCAGCGTAGCTCCAACCCCTAACTATGGCTACACCTTC	-	TRBV9	TRBJ1-2	-
CASSFKARTDTQYF	TGTGCCAGCAGCTTTAAGGCCCGCACAGATACGCAGTATTTT	-	TRBV7-9	TRBJ2-3	-
CASRPSPTRGFYNEQFF	TGTGCCAGCAGACCCTCCCCCACTAGGGGTTTCTACAATGAGCAGTTCTTC	-	TRBV7-8	TRBJ2-1	-